This T cell receptor beta chain was retrieved from a study of blood T cell repertoires in COVID-19. In the study's own analysis: How many nucleated cells were present was estimated from reference gene primer amplification. The table came from immunoSEQ multiplex PCR; TCRdb's copy has only in-frame clones and leaves some out. The DNA gave D and trimming, while V, J and clone size come from that table. This table has roughly 180,000 clones, roughly 80% appearing once. Comments on this clone: The same CDR3 also results from other DNA sequences found in this sample.

With 5 bases clipped from V and 0 bases from J, the junction kept 5 bases outside the gene matches. The CDR3 is 16 amino acids. Germline values: CDR1 SGHVS, CDR2 FQNEAQ. The receptor comes from a woman aged 40 to 49 with acute COVID-19. This chain links TRBV7-8 with TRBJ2-3; TRBD2 aligns across 10 bases. Sequenced sample: PBMCs or T cells enriched from blood (not recorded which). The CDR3 is CASSLQTSGSTDTQYF. DNA of the CDR3: TGTGCCAGCAGCCTTCAGACTAGCGGGAGCACAGATACGCAGTATTTT. The variable domain in full, completed from reference TRBV7-8 and TRBJ2-3, reads GAGVSQSPRYKVAKRGQDVALRCDPISGHVSLFWYQQALGQGPEFLTYFQNEAQLDKSGLPSDRFFAERPEGSVSTLKIQRTQQEDSAVYLCASSLQTSGSTDTQYFGPGTRLTVL.